The rows below give T cell receptor beta chains drawn from one sample of a study of shared clonotypes between healthy human individuals. Only in-frame clones appear in the TCRdb table, and some are missing; sequencing was by immunoSEQ multiplex PCR. This table holds about 730,000 clones, 72% found once. The sample comprised memory CD4+ T cells sorted from blood. The receptors were sampled from a woman in her twenties or thirties in good health. Each CDR3 is given with its conserved first and last residue. The D gene is left open where the match is weak.

d_gene	v_gene	j_gene	CDR3aa
-	TRBV28	TRBJ2-2	CASSLSPGNTGELFF
-	TRBV15	TRBJ2-3	CATSRDPQGPDTQYF
-	TRBV5-1	TRBJ2-3	CASSLVQGRTDTQYF
TRBD1	TRBV28	TRBJ2-7	CASTQGTGVPYEQYF
TRBD1	TRBV5-1	TRBJ2-5	CASGRGLIGETQYF
TRBD2	TRBV27	TRBJ2-1	CASRTGLANVYNEQFF
TRBD1	TRBV7-9	TRBJ1-1	CASSRGQGGWTEAFF
-	TRBV28	TRBJ2-7	CATGSESSYEQYF
-	TRBV14	TRBJ2-1	CASSPRVGSYNEQFF
TRBD1	TRBV6-6	TRBJ2-1	CASRTGTALYNEQFF
-	TRBV5-1	TRBJ2-3	CASSRPQEETDTQYF
TRBD2	TRBV7-2	TRBJ2-1	CASRTSALGVYNEQFF
TRBD2	TRBV6-1	TRBJ2-3	CASSSGRTDTQYF
-	TRBV28	TRBJ1-2	CASSPWTAQYYGYTF
-	TRBV28	TRBJ2-1	CASNPQGRGDEQFF
-	TRBV10-3	TRBJ2-3	CAISELTRRTDTQYF
-	TRBV7-3	TRBJ2-7	CASSFKGNYEQYF
-	TRBV6-5	TRBJ1-1	CASRPRQVNTEAFF
-	TRBV2	TRBJ2-3	CASSEWGTDTQYF
-	TRBV6-6	TRBJ2-2	CASSYSGGGVGGELFF
-	TRBV7-2	TRBJ1-3	CASSFTGSGNTIYF
-	TRBV11-1	TRBJ2-7	CASSQPILYEQYF
TRBD2	TRBV4-1	TRBJ2-7	CASSRGLAGLYEQYF
-	TRBV5-1	TRBJ1-4	CASSLGQGTNEKLFF
-	TRBV6-1	TRBJ2-5	CASSERGGETQYF
-	TRBV9	TRBJ1-3	CASRGRASSGNTIYF
-	TRBV2	TRBJ2-7	CASRNRVTYEQYF
-	TRBV5-4	-	CASSLAPDFFGSYEQYF
TRBD2	TRBV6-5	TRBJ2-7	CASSRSGRGEQYF
TRBD2	TRBV6-4	TRBJ2-1	CASARLAGGEQFF
-	TRBV7-8	TRBJ2-5	CASSLRNGVQETQYF
TRBD2	TRBV7-2	TRBJ2-3	CASSTTSGTADTQYF
TRBD1	TRBV10-3	TRBJ1-2	CAISEWTGYGYTF
-	TRBV4-2	TRBJ2-3	CASSHVLSKEADTQYF
TRBD2	TRBV4-1	TRBJ2-2	CASSQVAASGRFTGELFF
-	TRBV2	TRBJ2-6	CASSTDTGANVLTF
-	TRBV7-8	TRBJ1-3	CGWTASGNTIYF
-	TRBV19	TRBJ2-7	CASSMPGGSYEQYF
-	TRBV11-2	TRBJ1-2	CASSAGDYGYTF
-	TRBV6-1	TRBJ1-1	CASSPIRWGGEGAFF
-	TRBV2	TRBJ1-1	CASSESEGAGTEAFF
-	TRBV6-1	TRBJ2-6	CASSESLAGANVLTF
-	TRBV28	TRBJ2-7	CASSIGTWSSYEQYF
-	TRBV6-6	TRBJ2-2	CASRPSSADTGELFF
TRBD2	TRBV5-1	TRBJ2-6	CASRHPGLSSGANVLTF
-	TRBV5-1	TRBJ2-1	CASSLDLSSYNEQFF
-	TRBV5-1	TRBJ1-1	CASSLFGLEGTEAFF